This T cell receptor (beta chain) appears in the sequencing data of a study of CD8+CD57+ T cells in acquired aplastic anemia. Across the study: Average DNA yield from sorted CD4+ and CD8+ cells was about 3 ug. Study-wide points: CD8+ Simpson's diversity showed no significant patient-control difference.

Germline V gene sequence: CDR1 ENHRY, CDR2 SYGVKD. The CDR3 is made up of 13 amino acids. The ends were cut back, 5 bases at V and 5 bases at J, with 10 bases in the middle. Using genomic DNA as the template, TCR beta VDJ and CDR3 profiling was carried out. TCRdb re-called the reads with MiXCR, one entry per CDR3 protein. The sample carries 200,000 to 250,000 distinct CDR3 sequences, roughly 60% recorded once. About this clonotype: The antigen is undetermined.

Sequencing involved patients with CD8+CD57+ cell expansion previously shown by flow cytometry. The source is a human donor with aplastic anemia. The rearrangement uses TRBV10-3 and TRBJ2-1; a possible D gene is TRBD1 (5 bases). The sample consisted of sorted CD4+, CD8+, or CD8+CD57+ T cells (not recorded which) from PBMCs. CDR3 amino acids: CAISLDRNNEQFF. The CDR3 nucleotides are TGTGCCATCAGTTTAGACAGAAACAATGAGCAGTTCTTC.